The next 14 T cell receptor beta chains were all read from a single sample in a study of T-cell memory formation after mild COVID-19 (dated by TCRdb to 2020 to 2022). The library was obtained by 5' RACE. Sequencing instrument: Illumina NovaSeq 6000. The public reads were reprocessed in TCRdb via fastp at Q25 and MiXCR, keeping in-frame beta chains. Every distinct CDR3 protein forms one entry, paired with its most common genes and DNA. This sample comprises around 530,000 distinct CDR3 sequences, approximately 21% of them detected only once. About 8.4% of the sample lies in the top ten. The sequenced material came from PBMCs or a T cell subset sorted from them (not recorded which). The origin of the receptors is an adult woman who had mild COVID-19 (a few samples of this study predate the infection). The sample titles of this study are shuffled in the database, so cell type and time point are left out; the donor was told from shared clones.

This chain uses TRBV20-1 with TRBJ2-1; 12 bases match TRBD2. CDR1 is DFQATT, CDR2 SNEGSKA, per germline (reference sequence). Trimming cost V 3 bases and J 0 bases; bases outside gene matches: 3. This CDR3 comprises 16 residues. CDR3 sequence: CSARLTSGGSYNEQFF. CDR3 coding DNA: TGCAGTGCTAGGCTGACTAGCGGGGGCTCCTACAATGAGCAGTTCTTC.

The chain joins TRBV7-2 to TRBJ2-3; D unresolved. Germline V lookup: CDR1 SGHTA, CDR2 FQGNSA. The CDR3 consists of 13 residues. V was shortened by 6 bases and J by 5 bases, with 12 bases between the two germline ends. The CDR3 loop is CASSPDPQDTQYF. CDR3 nucleotide sequence: TGTGCCAGCAGTCCTGACCCCCAAGATACGCAGTATTTT.

In its sample, this clonotype was seen a few times. The chain has TRBV24-1 and TRBJ2-1, with D possibly being TRBD1 or TRBD2 (5 bases each). Germline V CDR1 and CDR2: KGHDR, SFDVKD. The CDR3 is 15 amino acids. V gave up 4 bases and J gave up 9 bases, with 18 bases separating them. In DNA form, the CDR3 reads TGTGCCACCAGTGAGACCCGGGACCTTGCGGGTGAGCAGTTCTTC. It specifies CATSETRDLAGEQFF.

This chain links TRBV2 with TRBJ1-2; D is unclear. The length of the CDR3 is 13 residues. CDR1 and CDR2 from the germline V gene are SNHLY and FYNNEI. V lost 7 bases and J 0 bases, leaving 9 bases between the germline ends. CDR3 sequence: CASTEVPNYGYTF. CDR3 DNA: TGTGCCAGCACCGAGGTACCTAACTATGGCTACACCTTC.

Many counts were recorded for this clonotype. The V gene is TRBV5-1, the J gene TRBJ2-1; 14 bases are shared with TRBD2. Germline assignment: CDR1 SGHRS and CDR2 YFSETQ. CDR3 length: 19 amino acids. J was trimmed by 1 base and V by 5 bases; bases with no gene match: 11. The DNA for the CDR3 is TGCGCCAGCAGACCCTCCGGGACTAGCGGGAGTGCGTCCTACAATGAGCAGTTCTTC. Residues: CASRPSGTSGSASYNEQFF.

This clonotype was seen a handful of times. The V gene is TRBV7-3, the J gene TRBJ2-3, with 14 bases matching TRBD2. Germline-derived CDR1 and CDR2 are SGHTA and FQGTGA. J gave up 3 bases and V 3 bases, and 5 bases lay outside the gene matches. The CDR3 runs 17 residues. CDR3 protein: CASSFGLAGGMTDTQYF. CDR3 DNA sequence: TGTGCCAGCAGCTTTGGACTAGCGGGAGGAATGACAGATACGCAGTATTTT.

The chain uses TRBV2 and TRBJ1-5; TRBD1 agrees at 7 bases. The CDR3 spans 15 residues. V lost 4 bases to trimming and J lost 1 base; unmatched junction nucleotides: 4. Per the germline V gene, CDR1 is SNHLY and CDR2 is FYNNEI. CDR3 protein: CASSARQGSNQPQHF. CDR3 DNA sequence: TGTGCCAGCAGTGCCCGACAGGGCAGCAATCAGCCCCAGCATTTT.

This clonotype was seen at least ten times. The V call is TRBV20-1, the J call TRBJ1-2; 9 bases agree with TRBD1. V was clipped by 5 bases and J by 8 bases; unmatched bases: 15. CDR1 is DFQATT, CDR2 SNEGSKA, per germline (reference sequence). The CDR3 has 15 amino acids. Here the CDR3 reads CSASKQGANSGGYTF. The CDR3 DNA reads as TGCAGTGCTTCGAAACAGGGGGCCAACTCAGGGGGCTACACCTTC.

In its sample, this clonotype was seen a few times. The rearrangement links TRBV5-5 to TRBJ1-1; D call uncertain. CDR3 length: 12 amino acids. Germline-derived CDR1 and CDR2 are SGHKS and YYEKEE (reference sequence). V lost 4 bases and J lost 4, with 8 bases in between. The CDR3 nucleotides read TGTGCCAGCAGCCGCCAAACCACTGAAGCTTTCTTT. It specifies CASSRQTTEAFF. Combining the CDR3 with reference TRBV5-5 and TRBJ1-1 gives the whole variable domain DAGVTQSPTHLIKTRGQQVTLRCSPISGHKSVSWYQQVLGQGPQFIFQYYEKEERGRGNFPDRFSARQFPNYSSELNVNALLLGDSALYLCASSRQTTEAFFGQGTRLTVV.

This clonotype turned up a few times. The chain carries TRBV19 and TRBJ2-7; the match to TRBD1 covers 9 bases. J lost 3 bases, V lost 6 bases, and 6 bases had no gene match. CDR3 size: 14 residues. CDR1 and CDR2 from the germline V gene are LNHDA and SQIVND (reference sequence). CDR3 sequence reads: CASSIPGQGYEQYF. CDR3 sequence (DNA): TGTGCCAGTAGCATTCCGGGACAGGGCTACGAGCAGTACTTC.

V gene TRBV20-1 combines with J gene TRBJ2-1; 7 bases align to TRBD2. V gave up 5 bases and J gave up 9 bases; unmatched junction bases: 16. Looked up from germline, CDR1 is DFQATT and CDR2 is SNEGSKA (reference sequence). The CDR3 is 15 amino acids. CDR3 nucleotides: TGCAGTGCTCCCAGGACTAGTTTAGTTGGGGGTGAGCAGTTCTTC. Its translation is CSAPRTSLVGGEQFF.

This clonotype was seen more than once but under ten times. The rearrangement uses TRBV20-1 and TRBJ2-2; 7 bases map to TRBD2. The germline V gene has CDR1 DFQATT and CDR2 SNEGSKA (reference sequence). The CDR3 is 14 residues long. V gave up 1 base and J gave up 6 bases; unmatched junction bases: 5. The DNA of the CDR3 is TGCAGTGCTAGAGCAGCTAGCGGTGCCGGGGAGCTGTTTTTT. Translating it yields CSARAASGAGELFF.

This clonotype has just a few counts. This sequence joins TRBV6-6 and TRBJ2-7, with D possibly TRBD2 on 6 matching bases. V was shortened by 2 bases and J by 5 bases, with 16 bases between the two germline ends. Per germline, CDR1 MNHNY and CDR2 SVGAGI (reference sequence). The CDR3 extends over 15 amino acids. Here the CDR3 reads CASSYKAAGGNEQYF. The CDR3 DNA sequence: TGTGCCAGCAGTTACAAAGCCGCAGGCGGGAACGAGCAGTACTTC.

Only a few counts were recorded for this clonotype. The chain is built from TRBV7-2 and TRBJ1-4; 9 nucleotides align to TRBD1. Germline trimming cut 1 base from V and 7 bases from J; bases unmatched to any gene: 10. The CDR3 spans 17 residues. Germline V CDR1 and CDR2: SGHTA, FQGNSA. The CDR3 region is CASSLVGTGQGSEKLFF. The CDR3, as DNA: TGTGCCAGCAGCTTAGTAGGAACGGGACAGGGCAGTGAAAAACTGTTTTTT.